This T cell receptor beta chain was identified in a study of shared clonotypes between healthy human individuals. Sequencing used immunoSEQ multiplex PCR; TCRdb keeps in-frame clones, though not all of them. The sample carries some 550,000 clones, roughly 97% recorded once. The source is a woman younger than 45 in good health. Input material: naive CD4+ T cells sorted from blood. Subset here: CD45RA+ positively selected.

In nucleotides, the CDR3 is TGTGCCACCAGCAGAGATCATATCCAGCCCCAGCATTTT. As protein: CATSRDHIQPQHF. V gene TRBV15 combines with J gene TRBJ1-5, with D unresolved. V shed 0 bases and J shed 7 bases, with 7 bases lying between them. Germline-derived CDR1 and CDR2 are LNHNV and YYDKDF (reference sequence). This CDR3 has 13 amino acids.